This T cell receptor beta chain appears in the sequencing data of a study of cytomegalovirus exposure and HLA in healthy donors. Study-level points and caveats: Follow-up analysis later connected one missense variant in DCLRE1C with trimming of TCR beta V- and J-genes.

Per germline, CDR1 MDHEN and CDR2 SYDVKM. The ends lost 10 bases at V and 1 base at J; junction bases unmatched: 6. The CDR3 runs to 15 residues. Regarding this clone: The antigen remains undetermined.

The PCR had 60 Vbeta and 13 Jbeta primers. Produced via immunoSEQ multiplex PCR; TCRdb's table is partial and in-frame only. The sample lists around 160,000 clones, approximately 80% occurring once. The sequence derives from a man aged 50-59 years in good health and CMV-seropositive. Source material: PBMCs. The chain couples TRBV28 to TRBJ2-5; 13 nucleotides align to TRBD2. This CDR3 is CATSRTSGGQETQYF. CDR3 coding DNA: TGTGCCACCTCAAGGACTAGCGGGGGCCAAGAGACCCAGTACTTC.